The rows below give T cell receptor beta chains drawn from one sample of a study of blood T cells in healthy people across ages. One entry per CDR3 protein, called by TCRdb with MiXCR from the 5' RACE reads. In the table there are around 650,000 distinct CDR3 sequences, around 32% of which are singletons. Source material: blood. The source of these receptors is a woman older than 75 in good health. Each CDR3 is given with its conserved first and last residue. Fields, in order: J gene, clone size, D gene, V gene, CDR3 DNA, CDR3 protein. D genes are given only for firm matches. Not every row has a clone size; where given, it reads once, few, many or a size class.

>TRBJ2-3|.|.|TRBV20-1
TGCAGTGCTCTCCGACTCACAGATCCCCAGGATTTT
CSALRLTDPQDF
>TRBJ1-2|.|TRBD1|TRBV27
TGTGCCAGCAGTTTAAATCCAGGGGGTGCTAACTATGGCTACACCTTC
CASSLNPGGANYGYTF
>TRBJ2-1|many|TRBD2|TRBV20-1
TGCAGTGCTAGCGCGCTAGCGGGGGGGGACTACAATGAGCAGTTCTTC
CSASALAGGDYNEQFF
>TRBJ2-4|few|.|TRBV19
TGTGCCAGTAGTAGCGGGGACGCATGGAACATTCAGTACTTC
CASSSGDAWNIQYF
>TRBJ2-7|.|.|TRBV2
TGTGCCAGCAGTGAAGGGGGCGTCAACTCCTACGAGCAGTACTTC
CASSEGGVNSYEQYF
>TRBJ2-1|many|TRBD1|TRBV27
TGTGCCACGCCGGGGTGGGACAGGGGACTCAATGAGCAGTTCTTC
CATPGWDRGLNEQFF
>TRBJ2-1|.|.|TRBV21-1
TGTGCCAGCAGCAATCGACTAGCGGGTTACAATGAGCAGTTCTTC
CASSNRLAGYNEQFF
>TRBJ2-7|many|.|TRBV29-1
TGCAGCGTTGCATTTCACTTGCAGGGCAACGAGCAGTACTTC
CSVAFHLQGNEQYF
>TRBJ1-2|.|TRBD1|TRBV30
TGTGCTAGGCAGGGGGGCTATGGCTACACCTTC
CARQGGYGYTF
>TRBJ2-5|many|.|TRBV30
TGTGCCGGAAGGGGGATCTTCGAGACCCAGTACTTC
CAGRGIFETQYF
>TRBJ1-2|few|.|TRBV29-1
TGCAGCATTACCGGTACGCGCGGCTACACCTTC
CSITGTRGYTF
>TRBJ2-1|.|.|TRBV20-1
TGCAGTGCTAGTCGGGCGGTGGGCTCCTACAATGAGCAGTTCTTC
CSASRAVGSYNEQFF
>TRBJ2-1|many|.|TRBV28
TGTGCCAGCAGTTTCCCTCCGGGACGGAGCTACAATGAGCAGTTCTTC
CASSFPPGRSYNEQFF
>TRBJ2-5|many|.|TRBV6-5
TGTGCCAGCAGTTACGGCATCGGGGTCGAGGAGACCCAGTACTTC
CASSYGIGVEETQYF
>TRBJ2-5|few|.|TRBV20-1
TGCAGTGCTATAGAGGTTGTAACAGGAGGCTGGGCCCAGTACTTC
CSAIEVVTGGWAQYF
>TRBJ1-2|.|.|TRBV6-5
TGTGCCAGCAGTTACGTTAGTATAGACAGAGACTATGGCTACACCTTC
CASSYVSIDRDYGYTF
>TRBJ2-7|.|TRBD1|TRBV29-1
TGCAGCGTTGAAGATCCCGGACAGGGATGGCCCAGGGGAGAGCAGTACTTC
CSVEDPGQGWPRGEQYF
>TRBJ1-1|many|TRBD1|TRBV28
TGTGCCAGCAGCCGGACAGGGGTGGGCACTGAAGCTTTCTTT
CASSRTGVGTEAFF
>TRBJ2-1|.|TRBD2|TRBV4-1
TGCGCCAGCAGCTTGGCAGCGGGAGGGCCCCATGAGCAGTTCTTC
CASSLAAGGPHEQFF
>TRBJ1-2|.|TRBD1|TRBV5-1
TGCGCCAGCAGCGTCGGGACAGGAATATTGGCTAACTATGGCTACACCTTC
CASSVGTGILANYGYTF
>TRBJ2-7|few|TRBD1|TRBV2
TGTGCCAGCAGTGTGACAGGGCTGGGGGAGCAGTACTTC
CASSVTGLGEQYF
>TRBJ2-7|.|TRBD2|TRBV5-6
TGTGCCAGCAGCTTTCTGGCGGGGGGGCTCTACGAGCAGTACTTC
CASSFLAGGLYEQYF
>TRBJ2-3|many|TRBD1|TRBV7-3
TGTGCCAGCAGCTTATCACGTGCCCAGGGACAGAAAAGCACAGATACGCAGTATTTT
CASSLSRAQGQKSTDTQYF
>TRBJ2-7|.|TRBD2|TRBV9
TGTGCCAGCAGCGTAGCGGCTAGCGGGAGTCCCTACGAGCAGTACTTC
CASSVAASGSPYEQYF
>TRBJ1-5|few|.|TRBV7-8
TGTGCCAGCAGCCGCCCAGTAGGGGGGAAAAGCAATCAGCCCCAGCATTTT
CASSRPVGGKSNQPQHF
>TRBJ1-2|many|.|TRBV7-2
TGTGCCAGCAGCTTAGACGGGACTAACTATGGCTACACCTTC
CASSLDGTNYGYTF
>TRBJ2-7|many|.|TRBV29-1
TGCAGCGTCGCCCAACTAGCTTACGAGCAGTACTTC
CSVAQLAYEQYF
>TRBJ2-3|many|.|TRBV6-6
TGTGCCGCCGGGGGTACCACAGATACGCAGTATTTT
CAAGGTTDTQYF
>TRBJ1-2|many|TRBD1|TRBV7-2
TGTGCCAGCAGCTCGGACAGGGTGAACTATGGCTACACCTTC
CASSSDRVNYGYTF
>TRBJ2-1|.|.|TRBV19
TGTGCCAGTAGTCCCAAAACCCCCGGGGCCACCACGGAGCAGTTCTTC
CASSPKTPGATTEQFF
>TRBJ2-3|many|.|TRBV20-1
TGCAGTGCTAGACCTTCCGCCTCGGGACTTTATACGCAGTATTTT
CSARPSASGLYTQYF
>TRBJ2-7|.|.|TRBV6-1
TGTGCCAGCAGTATTACCGGGACACTGGATCGGCTCGCTCTCTACGAGCAGTACTTC
CASSITGTLDRLALYEQYF
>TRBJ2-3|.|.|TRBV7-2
TGTGCCAGCGGCCACAGGACAGTCACAGATACGCAGTATTTT
CASGHRTVTDTQYF
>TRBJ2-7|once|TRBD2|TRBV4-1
TGCGCCAGCAGCCAGGAACTAGCGGGAGATTACGAGCAGTACTTC
CASSQELAGDYEQYF
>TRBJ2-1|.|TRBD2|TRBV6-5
TGTGCCAGCAGTTACTCTTACCTAGCGGGGGGATTCGAGCAGTTCTTC
CASSYSYLAGGFEQFF
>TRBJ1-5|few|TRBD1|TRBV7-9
TGTGCCAGCAGCCGGGACAGGGACAATCAGCCCCAGCATTTT
CASSRDRDNQPQHF
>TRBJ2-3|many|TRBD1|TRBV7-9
TGTGCCAGCAGCCCGCGACAGGGGACGAGCACAGATACGCAGTATTTT
CASSPRQGTSTDTQYF
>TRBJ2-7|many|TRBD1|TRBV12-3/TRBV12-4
TGTGCCAGCAGTCTTCGGGGACAGCGCTCCTACGAGCAGTACTTC
CASSLRGQRSYEQYF
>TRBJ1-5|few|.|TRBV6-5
TGTGCCAGCAGTTACTCGATGGATATGCGGGAAGGGGGGCCGCCCCAGCATTTT
CASSYSMDMREGGPPQHF
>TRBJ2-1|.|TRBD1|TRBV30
TGTGCCTGGAAGGACAGGGGGGAGCAGTTCTTC
CAWKDRGEQFF
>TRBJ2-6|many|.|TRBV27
TGTGCCAGCAGTTTCCGGTACAGGGCAGTGAGTGGGGCCAACGTCCTGACTTTC
CASSFRYRAVSGANVLTF